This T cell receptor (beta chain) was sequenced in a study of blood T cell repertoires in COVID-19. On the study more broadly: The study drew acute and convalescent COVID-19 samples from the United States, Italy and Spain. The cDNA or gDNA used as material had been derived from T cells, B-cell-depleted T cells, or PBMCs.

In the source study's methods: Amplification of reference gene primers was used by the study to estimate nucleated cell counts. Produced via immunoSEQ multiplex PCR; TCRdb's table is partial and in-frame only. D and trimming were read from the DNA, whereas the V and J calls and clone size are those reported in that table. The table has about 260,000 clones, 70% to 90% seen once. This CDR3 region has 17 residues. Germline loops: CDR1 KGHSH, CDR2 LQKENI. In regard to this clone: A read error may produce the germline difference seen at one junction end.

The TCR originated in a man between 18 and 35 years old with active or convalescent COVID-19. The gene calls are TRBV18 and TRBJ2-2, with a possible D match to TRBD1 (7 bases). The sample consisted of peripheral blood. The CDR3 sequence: CASSPRRGAENTGELFF. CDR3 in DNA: TGTGCCAGCTCGCCACGCAGGGGGGCAGAAAACACCGGGGAGCTGTTTTTT.